These 31 T cell receptor beta chains came from one sample sequenced in a study of cytomegalovirus exposure and HLA in healthy donors. Primers for the PCR totalled 60 Vbeta and 13 Jbeta. Repertoires were generated with immunoSEQ multiplex PCR, while TCRdb's copy carries only in-frame clones and drops some. This sample carries roughly 98,000 clones, 76% of them seen once, and the ten largest clones take approximately 2%. Sequencing was performed on PBMCs. All receptors derive from a man aged 40-49 years in good health and CMV-seronegative.

The gene calls are TRBV6-4 and TRBJ2-3, with TRBD2 identical over 7 bases. This CDR3 is 15 amino acids long. Germline V gene data show CDR1 as MRHNA and CDR2 as SNTAGT. V was clipped by 1 base and J by 0 bases; unmatched bases: 1. In DNA form, the CDR3 reads TGTGCCAGCAGTGACTGGGGAGGGAGCACAGATACGCAGTATTTT. This gives the protein CASSDWGGSTDTQYF.

This clone was found a few times. The chain carries TRBV5-1 and TRBJ2-7; 7 nucleotides match TRBD1. Germline lookup yields CDR1 SGHRS and CDR2 YFSETQ. J gave up 3 bases and V 1 base, and 4 bases lay outside the gene matches. The length of the CDR3 is 14 residues. The CDR3 region has the DNA TGCGCCAGCAGCTTGACTGCAGGGGGCTACGAGCAGTACTTC. It codes for CASSLTAGGYEQYF.

There are a few counts of this clone. The rearrangement uses TRBV5-4 and TRBJ2-1, with 7 bases lining up with TRBD1. The CDR3 loop spans 18 amino acids. Germline assignment: CDR1 SGHNT and CDR2 YYREEE (reference sequence). The junction had 14 bases not matched to a gene; V was cut back by 1 base and J by 4 bases. The CDR3 DNA reads as TGTGCCAGCAGCTTGCAGCTCTCCGGGACAGCCTTATACAATGAGCAGTTCTTC. Translating gives CASSLQLSGTALYNEQFF.

This clone was counted between two and nine times. V and J are TRBV5-1 and TRBJ1-1; 7 positions match TRBD1. V trimming: 4 bases; J trimming: 3 bases; junction bases outside the gene matches: 6. Per the germline V gene, CDR1 is SGHRS and CDR2 is YFSETQ. CDR3 length: 14 amino acids. The CDR3 sequence: CASSVQGFDTEAFF. The CDR3 region has the DNA TGCGCCAGCAGCGTACAGGGGTTCGACACTGAAGCTTTCTTT.

In its sample, this clone was seen once. At one of its ends the junction is not consistent with the germline gene, which may arise from a read error. This chain joins TRBV25-1 and TRBJ1-1, with 7 bases aligning to TRBD1. The CDR3 runs to 18 residues. Germline assignment: CDR1 MGHDK and CDR2 SYGVNS. CDR3 protein: CASSGYRQGGGYDTEAFF. CDR3 in DNA: TGTGCCAGCAGTGGATACCGACAGGGTGGTGGATATGACACTGAAGCCTTCTTT.

The chain joins TRBV5-1 to TRBJ2-2; 9 bases match TRBD1. Germline V lookup: CDR1 SGHRS, CDR2 YFSETQ. The J segment lost 8 bases and the V segment lost 6 bases, leaving 8 bases of the junction unmatched. CDR3 length: 14 residues. The CDR3 coding sequence is TGCGCCAGCACTAGACAGGGGGAACTTGGGGAGCTGTTTTTT. Translated, it gives CASTRQGELGELFF.

The V call is TRBV6-1, the J call TRBJ2-3; possible D gene TRBD2, 5 bases. Germline V CDR1 and CDR2: MNHNS, SASEGT. The CDR3 is 14 residues long. V shed 5 bases and J shed 0 bases, with 9 bases lying between them. The CDR3: CASSSGGSTDTQYF. The CDR3, as DNA: TGTGCCAGCAGTTCGGGCGGGAGCACAGATACGCAGTATTTT.

The V and J genes are TRBV6-5 and TRBJ1-2; TRBD1 matches 7 bases. CDR3 length equals 16 residues. CDR1 and CDR2 (germline): MNHEY, SVGAGI. Trimming at V came to 0 bases and at J to 8 bases, leaving 12 bases not matched to a gene. Here the CDR3 DNA reads TGTGCCAGCAGTTACTCGACAGGGCACCTGCGAGTGGGCTACACCTTC. It is translated as CASSYSTGHLRVGYTF.

CDR3 sequence: CASSSWTGGSYEQYF. CDR3 in DNA: TGTGCCAGCAGTTCCTGGACAGGGGGGTCCTACGAGCAGTACTTC. This chain connects TRBV27 to TRBJ2-7; the match to TRBD1 covers 10 bases. The CDR3 length is 15 residues. The germline V gene encodes CDR1 MNHEY and CDR2 SMNVEV (reference sequence). V was pared by 4 bases and J by 1 base, with 4 bases of the junction left unmatched.

The rearrangement links TRBV28 to TRBJ2-3; 8 bases fit TRBD2. Germline V gives CDR1 MDHEN, CDR2 SYDVKM. The CDR3 is 12 residues long. CDR3 protein: CASGGGLGTQYF. In DNA, the CDR3 is TGTGCAAGCGGGGGAGGTCTAGGTACGCAGTATTTT.

The gene calls are TRBV11-2 and TRBJ2-7, with D possibly TRBD2 on 6 matching bases. Trimming stripped 2 bases from V and 4 bases from J, with 12 bases between. Germline lookup yields CDR1 SGHAT and CDR2 FQNNGV. The length of the CDR3 is 14 residues. The CDR3 region is CASSLISGGYEQYF. CDR3 DNA: TGTGCCAGCAGCTTAATTAGCGGTGGATACGAGCAGTACTTC.

The chain carries TRBV21-1 and TRBJ1-5. TRBV21-1 is shown as a pseudogene. CDR3 length equals 16 residues. The CDR3: CASPKDGVGCNQPQHF. DNA for the CDR3: TGTGCCAGCCCCAAAGACGGGGTCGGATGCAATCAGCCCCAGCATTTT.

CDR3 in amino acids: CASSKGQGVGDTQYF. CDR3 in DNA: TGTGCCAGCAGTAAGGGACAGGGGGTGGGAGATACGCAGTATTTT. V and J are TRBV6-6 and TRBJ2-3; 11 bases are a match to TRBD1. The CDR3 length is 15 residues. CDR1 MNHNY and CDR2 SVGAGI come from the germline V gene (reference sequence). With V trimmed by 5 bases and J by 5 bases, 6 bases remained unmatched.

This clone was seen a few times. The J gene is TRBJ2-3, the V gene TRBV25-1; 7 nucleotides align to TRBD2. Germline V gene lookup returns CDR1 MGHDK and CDR2 SYGVNS. The CDR3 has 15 residues. The V gene end was trimmed by 5 bases and the J gene end by 6 bases; junction bases not matched to a gene: 11. The CDR3 loop reads CASSKPGTTGDTQYF. DNA for the CDR3: TGTGCCAGCAGTAAACCCGGGACTACCGGGGATACGCAGTATTTT.

This chain links TRBV6-5 with TRBJ1-2; the D is unclear. The V gene's germline CDR1 is MNHEY and CDR2 SVGAGI. This CDR3 has 15 residues. Trimming removed 5 bases at V and 8 bases at J, with 21 bases between. The chain's CDR3 is CASSPKALVEAGYTF. Here the CDR3 DNA reads TGTGCCAGCAGTCCTAAGGCTTTAGTGGAGGCGGGCTACACCTTC.

Here the CDR3 DNA reads TGCAGCGTCCTATCCCTTAGGGGTAGCGGGATCATAACAGATACGCAGTATTTT. The encoded protein is CSVLSLRGSGIITDTQYF. This rearrangement joins TRBV29-1 to TRBJ2-3; 8 nucleotides agree with TRBD2. Losses at the gene ends were 6 bases for V and 3 bases for J; bases not matched to a gene: 20. CDR1 and CDR2 (germline): SQVTM, ANQGSEA. CDR3 length equals 18 residues.

This sequence joins TRBV7-2 and TRBJ1-5, with D tentatively TRBD1 (5 bases). V dropped 2 bases and J dropped 7 bases, with 9 bases sitting between them. Germline-derived CDR1 and CDR2 are SGHTA and FQGNSA. The CDR3 has 13 amino acids. The CDR3 loop is CASSLPGSQPQHF. In DNA, the CDR3 is TGTGCCAGCAGCTTACCAGGGTCCCAGCCCCAGCATTTT.

The rearrangement uses TRBV28 and TRBJ2-1; D is unresolved. The CDR3 loop spans 15 amino acids. Trimming cost V 2 bases and J 8 bases, with 16 bases left between them. Germline V gene data show CDR1 as MDHEN and CDR2 as SYDVKM. This CDR3 reads CASSLSPASSDEQFF. CDR3 bases: TGTGCCAGCAGTTTAAGTCCTGCTTCCTCGGATGAGCAGTTCTTC. Drawing the rest from reference TRBV28 and TRBJ2-1, the complete variable domain is DVKVTQSSRYLVKRTGEKVFLECVQDMDHENMFWYRQDPGLGLRLIYFSYDVKMKEKGDIPEGYSVSREKKERFSLILESASTNQTSMYLCASSLSPASSDEQFFGPGTRLTVL.

The chain combines TRBV2 with TRBJ2-7; D is undetermined. Trimming removed 7 bases at V and 7 bases at J, with 20 bases between. There are 14 residues in the CDR3. CDR1 SNHLY and CDR2 FYNNEI come from the germline V gene. The CDR3 region has the DNA TGTGCCAGCATTCGCTCAGGTTGGCCCTCAGAGCAGTACTTC. This gives the protein CASIRSGWPSEQYF.

This clone came up a few times. V usage is TRBV19 and J usage is TRBJ2-5; D might be TRBD2 (6 bases). The ends were cut back, 6 bases at V and 4 bases at J, with 15 bases in the middle. CDR1 LNHDA and CDR2 SQIVND come from the germline V gene (reference sequence). The CDR3 consists of 14 residues. The CDR3 region has the DNA TGTGCCAGTAGGGCTGGAGGGGTTCGAGAGACCCAGTACTTC. It translates to CASRAGGVRETQYF.

The chain carries TRBV9 and TRBJ2-2, with 11 nucleotides matching TRBD2. After removal of 5 bases from V and 8 bases from J, the junction contained 5 bases not matched to a gene. Germline CDR1 and CDR2: SGDLS and YYNGEE. This CDR3 contains 14 residues. CDR3 bases: TGTGCCAGCAGACTAGCGGGAGACTCTGGGGAGCTGTTTTTT. The encoded protein is CASRLAGDSGELFF. Combining the CDR3 with reference TRBV9 and TRBJ2-2 gives the whole variable domain DSGVTQTPKHLITATGQRVTLRCSPRSGDLSVYWYQQSLDQGLQFLIQYYNGEERAKGNILERFSAQQFPDLHSELNLSSLELGDSALYFCASRLAGDSGELFFGEGSRLTVL.

The rearrangement uses TRBV6-6 and TRBJ1-1; a possible D gene is TRBD1 (6 bases). The germline V gene encodes CDR1 MNHNY and CDR2 SVGAGI (reference sequence). The CDR3 sequence is 15 residues long. Trimming removed 3 bases at V and 5 bases at J, with 16 bases between. CDR3 residues: CASSYRGAGGTEAFF. As DNA, the CDR3 is TGTGCCAGCAGTTATCGGGGGGCGGGGGGGACTGAAGCTTTCTTT.

This chain links TRBV27 with TRBJ2-1; D not resolved. CDR1 is MNHEY and CDR2 is SMNVEV in the germline V gene (reference sequence). The CDR3 totals 14 residues. The V end lost 3 bases, the J end lost 2 bases, and 8 bases lay between the germline ends. The CDR3 nucleotides are TGTGCCAGCAGTTTCCGAGGAACCTACAATGAGCAGTTCTTC. It is translated as CASSFRGTYNEQFF.

V gene TRBV2 combines with J gene TRBJ2-1, with D possibly TRBD2 on 6 matching bases. This CDR3 spans 15 amino acids. CDR1 is SNHLY and CDR2 is FYNNEI in the germline V gene. Trimming took 1 base from V and 3 from J, leaving 10 bases between them. The CDR3 DNA reads as TGTGCCAGCAGTGAAGAACTAGCTCTCTACAATGAGCAGTTCTTC. Protein sequence: CASSEELALYNEQFF.

This clone was detected a few times. This rearrangement joins TRBV5-1 to TRBJ2-7; D is possibly TRBD1 (6 bases). Germline V gene sequence: CDR1 SGHRS, CDR2 YFSETQ. V was clipped by 0 bases and J by 0 bases, with 10 bases between them. This CDR3 spans 15 amino acids. CDR3 sequence (DNA): TGCGCCAGCAGCTTGGCAGGGGTCAACTCCTACGAGCAGTACTTC. This translates into CASSLAGVNSYEQYF.

The CDR3 region has the DNA TGTGCCAGCAGTTTCAGGGACAGTGCCCGAGGATCCCCTAGCACAGATACGCAGTATTTT. Protein sequence: CASSFRDSARGSPSTDTQYF. The V call is TRBV28, the J call TRBJ2-3, with 7 bases aligning to TRBD1. The CDR3 runs to 20 residues. Germline V gene data show CDR1 as MDHEN and CDR2 as SYDVKM. The V segment lost 3 bases and the J segment 0 bases; nucleotides outside the gene matches: 18.

The chain carries TRBV29-1 and TRBJ2-7, with TRBD1 matching over 7 bases. V was pared by 5 bases and J by 0 bases, with 7 bases of the junction left unmatched. The germline V gene has CDR1 SQVTM and CDR2 ANQGSEA. CDR3 size: 14 residues. The CDR3 nucleotides read TGCAGCGTTTTAAGGGACAGTACCTCCTACGAGCAGTACTTC. It encodes CSVLRDSTSYEQYF.

This clone was counted only a few times. The chain combines TRBV6-1 with TRBJ2-7; 7 nucleotides match TRBD2. This CDR3 has 15 amino acids. The trim removed 1 base at V and 1 base at J, leaving 4 bases unmatched. Germline CDR1 and CDR2: MNHNS and SASEGT. The CDR3 DNA reads TGTGCCAGCAGTGAAGGGGGCGGGAGTTCCTACGAGCAGTACTTC. Amino acid sequence: CASSEGGGSSYEQYF.

The rearrangement uses TRBV6-5 and TRBJ2-7, with D possibly being TRBD2 (6 bases). CDR3 length: 14 residues. Germline V lookup: CDR1 MNHEY, CDR2 SVGAGI. V lost 7 bases and J 3 bases, leaving 16 bases between the germline ends. CDR3 in DNA: TGTGCCAGCACGGAGGGCTCCCCCTACTACGAGCAGTACTTC. Its protein product is CASTEGSPYYEQYF.

The chain recombines TRBV5-4 with TRBJ2-5; tentatively, D is TRBD1 (5 bases). V was cut by 2 bases and J by 5 bases, with 13 bases left in between. Germline values: CDR1 SGHNT, CDR2 YYREEE (reference sequence). CDR3 size: 14 residues. The CDR3 region has the DNA TGTGCCAGCAGCTTCTTTGGGGCCCTGGAGACCCAGTACTTC. It encodes CASSFFGALETQYF.

This clone was detected a few times. The rearrangement uses TRBV12-5 and TRBJ2-1; TRBD2 aligns across 13 bases. Germline V lookup: CDR1 LGHNT, CDR2 FRNRAP. The V and J ends lost 3 bases and 8 bases, in that order; junction bases with no gene match: 1. The CDR3 sequence is 14 residues long. CDR3 coding DNA: TGTGCTAGTGGTTTCGGACTAGCGGGAGATGAGCAGTTCTTC. This translates into CASGFGLAGDEQFF. Looking up the rest from reference TRBV12-5 and TRBJ2-1 gives the full variable domain: DARVTQTPRHKVTEMGQEVTMRCQPILGHNTVFWYRQTMMQGLELLAYFRNRAPLDDSGMPKDRFSAEMPDATLATLKIQPSEPRDSAVYFCASGFGLAGDEQFFGPGTRLTVL.